The rows below give T cell receptor beta chains drawn from one sample of a study of TIL therapy for anti-PD-1-resistant metastatic lung cancer. Assay: immunoSEQ multiplex PCR; the TCRdb copy retains only in-frame clones and omits some. This table holds 35,000 or so clones, over 70% found once. The sequenced sample was blood, obtained at baseline. All receptors derive from a person aged 25-79 years with non-small cell lung cancer. Both conserved end residues are part of each CDR3. The D gene is left open where the match is weak. Clone size is stated in some rows and not others, as once, few, many or a class when expanded.

D,size,J,V,DNA,CDR3
-,-,TRBJ2-2,TRBV6-1,TGTGCCAGCAGTGAAGGCCAGGGCTCCACCGGGGAGCTGTTTTTT,CASSEGQGSTGELFF
TRBD2,-,TRBJ2-2,TRBV28,TGTGCCAGCACCCCCGCTCGAGGGAGGGCAGGCGGGGAGCTGTTTTTT,CASTPARGRAGGELFF
-,-,TRBJ2-7,TRBV29-1,TGCAGCGTCGAGAGCTCCTACGAGCAGTACTTC,CSVESSYEQYF
-,few,TRBJ1-2,TRBV7-2,TGTGCCAGCAGCTTAGTACGGGGGGACTATGGCTACACCTTC,CASSLVRGDYGYTF
-,-,TRBJ2-3,TRBV5-6,TGTGCCAGCAGCAAGGGGTTTGGGAGCACAGATACGCAGTATTTT,CASSKGFGSTDTQYF
TRBD1,-,TRBJ1-5,TRBV7-9,TGTGCCAGCAGCCAGGACAGGGGGAGCAATCAGCCCCAGCATTTT,CASSQDRGSNQPQHF
-,-,TRBJ1-3,TRBV7-9,TGTGCCAGCAGCCGAACCGGGGCTGGAAACACCATATATTTT,CASSRTGAGNTIYF
-,-,TRBJ2-7,TRBV11-3,TGTGCCAGCACCCCTGTCTCGCAGGGAAAGTACGAGCAGTACTTC,CASTPVSQGKYEQYF
-,-,TRBJ2-3,TRBV7-9,TGTGCCAGCAGTCGACAATGGGACAGCACAGATACGCAGTATTTT,CASSRQWDSTDTQYF
-,-,TRBJ2-1,TRBV28,TGTGCCAGCAGTTTGGAGACCTACAATGAGCAGTTCTTC,CASSLETYNEQFF
-,-,TRBJ1-4,TRBV2,TGTGCCAGCATCGCGGACAGAAATGAAAAACTGTTTTTT,CASIADRNEKLFF
-,-,TRBJ2-3,TRBV7-8,TGTGCCAGCAGCTTAGCTCCACCCTCCACTAGCACAGATACGCAGTATTTT,CASSLAPPSTSTDTQYF
-,few,TRBJ1-3,TRBV19,TGTGCCAGTAGCCCCGGCGTATGGCGGGATCGAACTGGAAACACCATATATTTT,CASSPGVWRDRTGNTIYF
TRBD1,-,TRBJ1-2,TRBV5-1,TGCGCCAGCAGCCGCGGACAGGGGGCATTCCGGGAAGGCTACACCTTC,CASSRGQGAFREGYTF
-,-,TRBJ1-5,TRBV6-1,TGTGCCAGCAGTGAGAATGACGGAGTTAGCAATCAGCCCCAGCATTTT,CASSENDGVSNQPQHF
TRBD2,-,TRBJ2-5,TRBV28,TGTGCCAGCAACCCTGTGCGGGGGGCTGAGGAGACCCAGTACTTC,CASNPVRGAEETQYF
TRBD2,-,TRBJ2-3,TRBV11-3,TGTGCCAGCAGCTTCAAACTAGCGGGATTGACAGATACGCAGTATTTT,CASSFKLAGLTDTQYF
TRBD2,-,TRBJ2-3,TRBV5-1,TGCGCCAGCAGACTAGCGGGGGGGAACACAGATACGCAGTATTTT,CASRLAGGNTDTQYF
TRBD2,-,TRBJ2-1,TRBV4-3,TGCGCCAGCAGCCAACAAAAAACTAGCGGGAGGGCCCGGCAGTTCTTC,CASSQQKTSGRARQFF
-,-,TRBJ1-4,TRBV28,TGTGCCAGCAGGGTCCCTGGGGCGGAAAAACTGTTTTTT,CASRVPGAEKLFF
-,-,TRBJ2-3,TRBV5-6,TGTGCCAGCAGCTGGAGGGACGGAGATACGCAGTATTTT,CASSWRDGDTQYF
TRBD1,-,TRBJ1-3,TRBV11-3,TGTGCCAGCAGCTTAGGTGCAGGGGGCAGCTCTGGAAACACCATATATTTT,CASSLGAGGSSGNTIYF
TRBD2,-,TRBJ2-7,TRBV5-1,TGCGCCAGCAGCTTGGAACGGGGGGGCTACGAGCAGTACTTC,CASSLERGGYEQYF
-,-,TRBJ2-4,TRBV28,TGTGCCAGCAAAAAAGGGCTCTCGAAAAACATTCAGTACTTC,CASKKGLSKNIQYF
TRBD1,-,TRBJ2-5,TRBV28,TGTGCCAGCAGTCCCACCGACAGGGGAGGAAAGACCCAGTACTTC,CASSPTDRGGKTQYF
TRBD2,-,TRBJ2-5,TRBV4-2,TGTGCCAGCAGCCATATTGGGACTAGCGGAGACCAAGAGACCCAGTACTTC,CASSHIGTSGDQETQYF
-,-,TRBJ2-3,TRBV29-1,TGCAGCGGGGGGAAGGTCGCAGTTAGCACAGATACGCAGTATTTT,CSGGKVAVSTDTQYF
-,-,TRBJ2-5,TRBV14,TGTGCCAGCAGCCGCGGCCTACAAGAGACCCAGTACTTC,CASSRGLQETQYF
-,-,TRBJ1-1,TRBV19,TGTGCCAGTAGTAGAGGGGCAGGGTCGGTGAACACTGAAGCTTTCTTT,CASSRGAGSVNTEAFF
TRBD2,-,TRBJ2-5,TRBV19,TGTGCCAGTAGTTGGGGACTAGCGCAAGAGACCCAGTACTTC,CASSWGLAQETQYF
-,-,TRBJ1-1,TRBV28,TGTGCCAGTAGAATGGGGCCTCTTGGAGCTTTCTTT,CASRMGPLGAFF
-,-,TRBJ1-1,TRBV11-3,TGTGCCAGCAGCCCCCCGCGGGTTCCGAACACTGAAGCTTTCTTT,CASSPPRVPNTEAFF
TRBD1,few,TRBJ1-1,TRBV28,TGTGCCAGCAGGCAGGGGGCTAGTCTAAAAGCTTTCTTT,CASRQGASLKAFF
TRBD1,-,TRBJ1-6,TRBV27,TGTGCCAGCAGCAAGGACAGGGCAAAATACTATAATTCACCCCTCCACTTT,CASSKDRAKYYNSPLHF
TRBD2,once,TRBJ2-1,TRBV27,TGTGCCAGCAGTCCCGGACTAGCGGGAGACCATGAGCAGTTCTTC,CASSPGLAGDHEQFF
-,-,TRBJ1-3,TRBV18,TGTGCCAGCTCACCACAAGCGTTTGGAAACACCATATATTTT,CASSPQAFGNTIYF
TRBD2,-,TRBJ2-1,TRBV4-2,TGTGCCAGCAGCCAATTAGCCGGGACTAGCGGGAGTGCCGAAAATGAGCAGTTCTTC,CASSQLAGTSGSAENEQFF